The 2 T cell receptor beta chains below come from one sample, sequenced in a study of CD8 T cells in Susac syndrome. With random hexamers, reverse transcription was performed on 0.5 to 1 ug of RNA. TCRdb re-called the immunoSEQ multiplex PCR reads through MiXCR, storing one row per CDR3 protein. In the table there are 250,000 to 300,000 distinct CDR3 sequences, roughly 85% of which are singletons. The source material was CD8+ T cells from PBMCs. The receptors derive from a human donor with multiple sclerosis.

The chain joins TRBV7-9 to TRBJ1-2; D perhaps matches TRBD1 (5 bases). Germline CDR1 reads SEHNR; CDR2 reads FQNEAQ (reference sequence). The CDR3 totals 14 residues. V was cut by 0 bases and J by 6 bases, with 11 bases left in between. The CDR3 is CASSLARQGHGYTF. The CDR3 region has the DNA TGTGCCAGCAGCTTAGCGCGGCAGGGCCATGGCTACACCTTC.

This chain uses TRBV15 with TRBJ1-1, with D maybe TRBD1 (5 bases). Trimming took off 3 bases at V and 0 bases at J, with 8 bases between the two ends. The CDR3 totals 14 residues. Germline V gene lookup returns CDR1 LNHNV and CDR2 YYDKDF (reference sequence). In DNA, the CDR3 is TGTGCCACCAGCAGCGGGGGAATGAACACTGAAGCTTTCTTT. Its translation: CATSSGGMNTEAFF.